These 2 T cell receptor beta chains were sequenced from one sample in a study of shared clonotypes between healthy human individuals. Method: immunoSEQ multiplex PCR; TCRdb's copy keeps in-frame clones and lacks some. Of 750,000 to 1,000,000 clones listed, about 92% were seen once; the top ten hold around 24%. Naive CD8 isolation took CD45RO-negative cells positively selected for CCR7 and excluded terminally differentiated effector memory CD45RA+ cells. Sequenced material: naive CD8+ T cells sorted from blood. The origin of the receptors is a man aged 30 to 39 in good health.

The chain uses TRBV4-1 and TRBJ1-3; D not certain. With 4 bases removed from V and 4 bases from J, the gap between germline ends came to 8 bases. Germline V gives CDR1 MGHRA, CDR2 YSYEKL. The length of the CDR3 is 13 residues. CDR3 protein: CASSPSGGNTIYF. CDR3 nucleotides: TGCGCCAGCAGCCCCTCGGGAGGAAACACCATATATTTT.

The chain uses TRBV5-4 and TRBJ1-1; a possible D gene is TRBD1 (5 bases). The V gene lost 0 bases and the J gene lost 1 base, with 10 bases spanning the gap. The CDR3 sequence is 15 residues long. The V gene's germline CDR1 is SGHNT and CDR2 YYREEE (reference sequence). CDR3 protein: CASSLDRSPNTEAFF. CDR3 nucleotide sequence: TGTGCCAGCAGCTTGGACAGGTCGCCGAACACTGAAGCTTTCTTT.